This T cell receptor (beta chain) was captured in a study of blood T cells in healthy people across ages. Trimming removed 5 bases at V and 9 bases at J, with 14 bases between. Looked up from germline, CDR1 is SQVTM and CDR2 is ANQGSEA. The CDR3 extends over 12 amino acids. Each sample yielded at least 6.5 million isolated PBMCs. Together with a sample-barcoded 5' primer, a J-beta primer mix was included in a second PCR lasting roughly 6 to 12 cycles. MiXCR, run by TCRdb on the 5' RACE reads, gives a single entry per CDR3 protein. The data contain 650,000 to 1,000,000 distinct CDR3 sequences, about 34% of them singletons.

The rearrangement links TRBV29-1 to TRBJ1-5; no clear D gene. Sequenced sample: blood. This sequence was found in a young man in good health. The CDR3 here is CSVSDWGGPQHF. As DNA, the CDR3 is TGCAGCGTTTCCGATTGGGGTGGGCCCCAGCATTTT.